Below are 18 T cell receptor beta chains sequenced from a single sample in a study of human T cells and chemical hapten exposure. TCRdb re-called the RACE reads through MiXCR, storing one row per CDR3 protein. The sample includes more than 55,000 distinct CDR3 sequences, 9.8% of them seen just once. As for time point: patch test 1, 2 weeks after DPC sensitization. Treatment denoted: therapeutic diphenylcyclopropenone sensitization with weekly scalp DPC. Sequenced here: whole blood, sampled in connection with sensitization to the hapten diphenylcyclopropenone (DPC). The receptors were gathered from a woman in her 40s with alopecia areata. Some clones in this sample may be carry-over from other donors' samples.

This clonotype came up many times. The chain couples TRBV11-2 to TRBJ2-1; 8 bases align to TRBD2. This CDR3 is 17 amino acids long. V lost 3 bases and J lost 2; bases outside the gene matches: 9. Per germline, CDR1 SGHAT and CDR2 FQNNGV. In DNA form, the CDR3 reads TGTGCCAGCAGCTTTTCAGCGGGGGCCCCGGCCTACAATGAGCAGTTCTTC. Protein: CASSFSAGAPAYNEQFF.

In its sample, this clonotype was seen many times. The chain has TRBV4-2 and TRBJ2-7; maybe TRBD1 (5 bases). V dropped 1 base and J dropped 1 base, with 20 bases sitting between them. The CDR3 covers 18 residues. Germline CDR1 is LGHNA and CDR2 is YNFKEQ. The CDR3 reads CASSQAQAPTGTSYEQYF. The CDR3 nucleotides read TGTGCCAGCAGCCAAGCCCAGGCTCCCACAGGTACTTCCTACGAGCAGTACTTC.

At least ten counts were recorded for this clonotype. The chain has TRBV10-3 and TRBJ2-1; D call uncertain. The CDR3 is 15 amino acids. Germline assignment: CDR1 ENHRY and CDR2 SYGVKD. Trimming stripped 0 bases from V and 8 bases from J, with 14 bases between. The CDR3 is CAISESNVGADEQFF. CDR3 in DNA: TGTGCCATCAGTGAGTCAAATGTGGGCGCCGATGAGCAGTTCTTC.

This clonotype has a handful of counts. The rearrangement joins TRBV6-2 or TRBV6-3 to TRBJ2-1; TRBD2 matches at 7 bases. Looked up from germline, CDR1 is MNHEY and CDR2 is SVGEGT. The CDR3 covers 17 residues. The V gene end was trimmed by 0 bases and the J gene end by 3 bases; junction bases not matched to a gene: 8. CDR3: CASSYSRGGGNYNEQFF. CDR3 coding DNA: TGTGCCAGCAGTTACTCACGGGGCGGGGGTAACTACAATGAGCAGTTCTTC.

Ten or more counts support this clonotype. Written as DNA, the CDR3 is TGTGCCAGCAGCAAATCAGTCTCCCCCCTCTCCCACCCCACAGATACGCAGTATTTT. Translation gives CASSKSVSPLSHPTDTQYF. J is TRBJ2-3 and V is TRBV21-1; the listed D gene, TRBD1, was not tested against the DNA. TRBV21-1 is a pseudogene. The CDR3 runs 19 residues.

This clonotype was observed a few times. The chain joins TRBV29-1 to TRBJ2-7; D might be TRBD1 (6 bases). Trimming took off 0 bases at V and 6 bases at J, with 12 bases between the two ends. The germline gives CDR1 SQVTM, CDR2 ANQGSEA. The CDR3 has 13 residues. CDR3 DNA: TGCAGCGTTGAAGATCAAGGGGGTGGCGAGCAGTACTTC. Translated: CSVEDQGGGEQYF.

This clonotype was counted ten times or more. V gene TRBV6-5 combines with J gene TRBJ1-1; D uncertain. Trimming left V 2 bases short and J 4 bases short, with 2 bases between. The CDR3 length is 11 residues. Germline V CDR1 and CDR2: MNHEY, SVGAGI. The CDR3 sequence: CASSYSTEAFF. The CDR3 nucleotides are TGTGCCAGCAGTTACAGCACTGAAGCTTTCTTT.

This clonotype has at least ten counts. V and J are TRBV6-6 and TRBJ1-4; possibly TRBD1 for D (6 bases). Trimming took 5 bases from V and 9 from J, leaving 19 bases between them. CDR1 and CDR2 from the germline V gene are MNHNY and SVGAGI (reference sequence). This CDR3 spans 15 amino acids. This CDR3 reads CASSDVQGGWKKLFF. In DNA, the CDR3 is TGTGCCAGCAGTGATGTACAGGGAGGATGGAAAAAACTGTTTTTT.

Many counts were recorded for this clonotype. The rearrangement joins TRBV7-9 to TRBJ1-1; a possible D gene is TRBD1 (5 bases). Germline CDR1 reads SEHNR; CDR2 reads FQNEAQ (reference sequence). The CDR3 totals 15 residues. Trimming took off 5 bases at V and 1 base at J, with 14 bases between the two ends. The CDR3 DNA follows: TGTGCCAGCAGCCAAGGAGGACACGCGAACACTGAAGCTTTCTTT. Protein: CASSQGGHANTEAFF.

This clonotype was counted at least ten times. The genes are TRBV6-2 or TRBV6-3 and TRBJ1-2; possible D gene TRBD1, 5 bases. Deletions cut 1 base from V and 5 bases from J, with 14 bases between. Germline CDR1 is MNHEY and CDR2 is SVGEGT. This CDR3 comprises 15 residues. The CDR3 loop is CASSYLPGGTYGYTF. CDR3 coding DNA: TGTGCCAGCAGTTACTTGCCGGGAGGGACTTATGGCTACACCTTC.

The table lists this clonotype with a few counts. The CDR3 region has the DNA TGCGCCAGCAGCTTGGCCGGACAGGGGCCGAACTACGAGCAGTACTTC. It translates to CASSLAGQGPNYEQYF. This chain joins TRBV5-1 and TRBJ2-7, with TRBD1 matching 9 bases. V shed 0 bases and J 3 bases; nucleotides not matched to a gene: 7. CDR3 length: 16 residues. The germline gives CDR1 SGHRS, CDR2 YFSETQ.

This clonotype came up many times. The CDR3 loop is CASSPTAFQLNQPQHF. Written as DNA, the CDR3 is TGTGCCAGCTCACCGACAGCGTTTCAATTGAATCAGCCCCAGCATTTT. The J gene is TRBJ1-5, the V gene TRBV18; D possibly corresponds to TRBD1 (5 bases). V shed 3 bases and J shed 4 bases, with 16 bases lying between them. Looked up from germline, CDR1 is KGHSH and CDR2 is LQKENI. The CDR3 spans 16 residues.

This clonotype was seen many times. The V call is TRBV6-2 or TRBV6-3, the J call TRBJ2-1; D is uncertain. Trimming shortened V by 10 bases and J by 4 bases, and 8 bases separated the two germline ends. Per germline, CDR1 MNHEY and CDR2 SVGEGT. This CDR3 is built from 11 residues. CDR3 residues: CATVSYNEQFF. The DNA for the CDR3 is TGTGCCACAGTAAGTTACAATGAGCAGTTCTTC.

This clonotype was seen only a few times. The rearrangement uses TRBV21-1 and TRBJ1-4; the D segment call TRBD1 is taken from the table without a DNA check. TRBV21-1 is reported as a pseudogene. CDR3 length equals 16 residues. CDR3 nucleotides: TGTGCCAGCAGCCCCCGGGACAGGGGGCTTGAAGAAAAACTGTTTTTT. The encoded protein is CASSPRDRGLEEKLFF.

This clonotype has a count of ten or more. The CDR3 nucleotides read TGTGCCAGCACCACCGAACAGGGGTATGAGCAGTTCTTC. This translates into CASTTEQGYEQFF. The chain couples TRBV5-4 to TRBJ2-1, with 7 positions matching TRBD1. The CDR3 has 13 amino acids. Germline V gives CDR1 SGHNT, CDR2 YYREEE (reference sequence). The junction had 8 bases not matched to a gene; V was cut back by 6 bases and J by 8 bases.

This clonotype was seen more than once but under ten times. This chain uses TRBV29-1 with TRBJ2-2; TRBD1 matches 7 bases. Germline V lookup: CDR1 SQVTM, CDR2 ANQGSEA. V lost 7 bases and J lost 5; bases outside the gene matches: 16. CDR3 length: 16 residues. The DNA of the CDR3 is TGCAGCGCCACAAATCACCCGGGACAGATGACCGGGGAGCTGTTTTTT. It translates to CSATNHPGQMTGELFF.

This clonotype was seen a handful of times. The chain links TRBV6-5 to TRBJ2-7, with D perhaps assigned TRBD1 or TRBD2 (6 bases each). In germline, CDR1 is MNHEY, CDR2 SVGAGI. Trimming took off 8 bases at V and 0 bases at J, with 11 bases between the two ends. The CDR3 consists of 13 residues. CDR3 sequence reads: CASRRGDSYEQYF. In DNA, the CDR3 is TGTGCCAGCCGTAGGGGGGACTCCTACGAGCAGTACTTC.

This clonotype was detected many times. The genes are TRBV29-1 and TRBJ1-1; 7 bases agree with TRBD1. Germline V gene data show CDR1 as SQVTM and CDR2 as ANQGSEA. The CDR3 consists of 13 residues. V shed 6 bases, J shed 4 bases, and the junction held 8 bases outside the gene matches. The CDR3 region has the DNA TGCAGCGTAAGGCACAGGGGCGGCACTGAAGCTTTCTTT. Protein sequence: CSVRHRGGTEAFF.